This T cell receptor (beta chain) comes out of a study of graft-versus-host responses after intestinal transplantation. Remarks on this clone: What it recognizes is unknown.

Here immunoSEQ multiplex PCR was the method, and the copy in TCRdb shows in-frame clones only, minus some. The data contain about 120,000 clones, just over 90% of them singletons. The sample consisted of unstimulated CD8+ T cells sorted from spleen or lymph node cells, taken before intestinal transplant. The receptor's source is a human donor who received an intestinal transplant.

CDR3 residues: CASSLDGLSYEQYF. For the CDR3, the DNA is TGTGCCAGCAGCCTCGACGGCCTATCGTACGAGCAGTACTTC. The rearrangement joins TRBV11-2 to TRBJ2-7; D call uncertain. Germline CDR1 SGHAT, CDR2 FQNNGV. Trimming took 5 bases from V and 4 from J, leaving 15 bases between them. The CDR3 is 14 residues long.